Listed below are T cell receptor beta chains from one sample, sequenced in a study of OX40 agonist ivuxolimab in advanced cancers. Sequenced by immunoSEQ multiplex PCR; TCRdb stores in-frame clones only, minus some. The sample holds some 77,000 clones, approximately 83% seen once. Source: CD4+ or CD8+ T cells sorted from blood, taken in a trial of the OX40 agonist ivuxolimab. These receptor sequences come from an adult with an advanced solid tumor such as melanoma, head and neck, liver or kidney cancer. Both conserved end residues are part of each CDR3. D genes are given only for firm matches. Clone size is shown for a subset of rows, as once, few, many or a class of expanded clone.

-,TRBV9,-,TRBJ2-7,CASSTGTSYEQYF,TGTGCCAGCAGCACTGGGACTTCCTACGAGCAGTACTTC
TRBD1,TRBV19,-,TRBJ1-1,CASSTRGQGVAEAFF,TGTGCCAGTAGTACTAGGGGACAGGGGGTCGCTGAAGCTTTCTTT
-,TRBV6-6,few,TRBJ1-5,CASSSHGDSNQPQHF,TGTGCCAGCAGTTCCCACGGTGATAGCAATCAGCCCCAGCATTTT
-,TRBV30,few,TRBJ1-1,CAWMGGVSEAFF,TGTGCCTGGATGGGAGGCGTTTCTGAAGCTTTCTTT
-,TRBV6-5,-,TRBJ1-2,CASSYSYSGVAGYTF,TGTGCCAGCAGTTACTCGTACTCGGGTGTTGCTGGCTACACCTTC
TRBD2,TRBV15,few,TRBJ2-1,CATSRDTRTSDFNEQFF,TGTGCCACCAGCAGAGATACGAGGACTAGCGATTTCAATGAGCAGTTCTTC
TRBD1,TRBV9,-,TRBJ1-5,CASSLDREGQPQHF,TGTGCCAGCAGCTTAGACAGGGAGGGACAGCCCCAGCATTTT
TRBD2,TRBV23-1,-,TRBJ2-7,CASSQSGGGEQYF,TGCGCCAGCAGTCAATCCGGGGGGGGCGAGCAGTACTTC
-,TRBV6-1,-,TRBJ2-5,CASSLIMGTQYF,TGTGCCAGCAGCCTTATCATGGGAACCCAGTACTTC
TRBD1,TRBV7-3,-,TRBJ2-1,CASSFRGRGNEQFF,TGTGCCAGCAGCTTCAGGGGGAGAGGGAATGAGCAGTTCTTC
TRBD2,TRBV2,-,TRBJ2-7,CASSEASGYSYEQYF,TGTGCCAGCAGTGAGGCTAGCGGGTACTCCTACGAGCAGTACTTC
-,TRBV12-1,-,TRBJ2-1,CASSFGRAAYNEQFF,TGTGCCAGCAGCTTCGGGAGGGCCGCCTACAATGAGCAGTTCTTC
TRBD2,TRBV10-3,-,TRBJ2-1,CATSETSGINEQFF,TGTGCCACCTCGGAGACTAGCGGGATCAATGAGCAGTTCTTC
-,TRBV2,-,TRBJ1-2,CASSESRGDGYTF,TGTGCCAGCAGTGAATCCAGGGGAGATGGCTACACCTTC
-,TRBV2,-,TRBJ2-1,CASSDPGSFDSPNEQFF,TGTGCCAGCAGTGACCCCGGCTCGTTTGACAGTCCCAATGAGCAGTTCTTC
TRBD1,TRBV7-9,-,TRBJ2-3,CASSLGRSRTGPADTQYF,TGTGCCAGCAGCCTAGGGCGCTCCCGGACAGGGCCCGCAGATACGCAGTATTTT
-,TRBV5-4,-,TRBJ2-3,CASSLVGGAQYF,TGTGCCAGCAGCTTGGTAGGGGGGGCGCAGTATTTT
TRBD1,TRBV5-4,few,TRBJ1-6,CASSVTGERSPLHF,TGTGCCAGCAGCGTGACAGGGGAACGGTCACCCCTCCACTTT
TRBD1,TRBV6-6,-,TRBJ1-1,CASMDRQRTEAFF,TGTGCCAGCATGGACAGGCAGCGAACTGAAGCTTTCTTT
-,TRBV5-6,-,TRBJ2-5,CASSLIGRGQETQYF,TGTGCCAGCAGCTTAATCGGGAGAGGGCAAGAGACCCAGTACTTC
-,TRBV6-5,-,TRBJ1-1,CASSYSGGGAEAFF,TGTGCCAGCAGTTACTCGGGGGGAGGGGCTGAAGCTTTCTTT
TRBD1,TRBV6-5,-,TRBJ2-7,CASSYSDRGPYEQYF,TGTGCCAGCAGTTACAGTGACAGGGGACCCTACGAGCAGTACTTC
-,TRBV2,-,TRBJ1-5,CASSANDRAHQPQHF,TGTGCCAGCAGCGCGAATGACAGAGCCCATCAGCCCCAGCATTTT
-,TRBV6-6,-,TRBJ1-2,CASSTGTPNYGYTF,TGTGCCAGCAGTACCGGGACACCGAACTATGGCTACACCTTC
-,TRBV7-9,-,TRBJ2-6,CASTRGRVTSGANVLTF,TGTGCCAGCACTCGGGGCAGGGTCACCTCTGGGGCCAACGTCCTGACTTTC
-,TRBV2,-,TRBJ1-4,CATRPDRQFEKLFF,TGTGCCACCCGACCAGACAGACAGTTTGAAAAACTGTTTTTT
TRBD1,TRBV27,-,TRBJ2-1,CASVGTGVPNEQFF,TGTGCCAGCGTCGGGACAGGGGTCCCCAATGAGCAGTTCTTC
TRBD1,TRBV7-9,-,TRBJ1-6,CASSSRTGKNSPLHF,TGTGCCAGCAGCTCCCGGACAGGGAAGAATTCACCCCTCCACTTT
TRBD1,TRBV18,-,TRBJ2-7,CASSLRTGSDEQYF,TGTGCCAGCTCACTCCGGACAGGGAGCGACGAGCAGTACTTC
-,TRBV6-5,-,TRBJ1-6,CASTQTVNNSPLHF,TGTGCCAGCACCCAGACAGTTAATAATTCACCCCTCCACTTT
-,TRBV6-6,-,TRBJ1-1,CASSQQVVEAFF,TGTGCCAGCAGTCAACAGGTGGTTGAAGCTTTCTTT
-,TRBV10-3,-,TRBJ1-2,CAISPEAYGYTF,TGTGCCATCAGTCCGGAGGCCTATGGCTACACCTTC
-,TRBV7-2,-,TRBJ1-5,CASSLDGVQPQHF,TGTGCCAGCAGCTTAGATGGTGTGCAGCCCCAGCATTTT
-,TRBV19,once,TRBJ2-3,CASSMPRGVTDTQYF,TGTGCCAGTAGTATGCCCCGCGGGGTCACAGATACGCAGTATTTT
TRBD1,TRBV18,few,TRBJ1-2,CASSLTGDNYGYTF,TGTGCCAGCTCACTGACAGGGGATAACTATGGCTACACCTTC
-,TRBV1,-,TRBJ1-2,CTSSQDRDYGYTF,TGCACCAGCAGCCAAGACCGGGATTATGGCTACACCTTC
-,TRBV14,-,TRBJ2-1,CASSRPSGNEQFF,TGTGCCAGCAGCAGACCTAGTGGCAATGAGCAGTTCTTC
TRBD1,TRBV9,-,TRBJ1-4,CASSVHPKTGDNEKLFF,TGTGCCAGCAGCGTTCATCCCAAGACAGGGGATAATGAAAAACTGTTTTTT
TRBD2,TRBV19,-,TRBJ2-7,CASSIAAGVYEQYF,TGTGCCAGTAGTATTGCAGCGGGGGTATACGAGCAGTACTTC
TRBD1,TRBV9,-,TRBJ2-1,CASSLRDRAYNEQFF,TGTGCCAGCAGCCTCCGGGACAGGGCGTACAATGAGCAGTTCTTC
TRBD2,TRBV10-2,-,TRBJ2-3,CASRGLAGVSDTQYF,TGCGCCAGCAGGGGACTAGCGGGAGTGTCAGATACGCAGTATTTT
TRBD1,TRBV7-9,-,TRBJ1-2,CASSSRQGASGYTF,TGTGCCAGCAGCTCCAGACAGGGGGCGTCTGGCTACACCTTC
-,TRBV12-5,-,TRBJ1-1,CASRLSGTEAFF,TGTGCTAGCCGCCTGAGCGGCACTGAAGCTTTCTTT